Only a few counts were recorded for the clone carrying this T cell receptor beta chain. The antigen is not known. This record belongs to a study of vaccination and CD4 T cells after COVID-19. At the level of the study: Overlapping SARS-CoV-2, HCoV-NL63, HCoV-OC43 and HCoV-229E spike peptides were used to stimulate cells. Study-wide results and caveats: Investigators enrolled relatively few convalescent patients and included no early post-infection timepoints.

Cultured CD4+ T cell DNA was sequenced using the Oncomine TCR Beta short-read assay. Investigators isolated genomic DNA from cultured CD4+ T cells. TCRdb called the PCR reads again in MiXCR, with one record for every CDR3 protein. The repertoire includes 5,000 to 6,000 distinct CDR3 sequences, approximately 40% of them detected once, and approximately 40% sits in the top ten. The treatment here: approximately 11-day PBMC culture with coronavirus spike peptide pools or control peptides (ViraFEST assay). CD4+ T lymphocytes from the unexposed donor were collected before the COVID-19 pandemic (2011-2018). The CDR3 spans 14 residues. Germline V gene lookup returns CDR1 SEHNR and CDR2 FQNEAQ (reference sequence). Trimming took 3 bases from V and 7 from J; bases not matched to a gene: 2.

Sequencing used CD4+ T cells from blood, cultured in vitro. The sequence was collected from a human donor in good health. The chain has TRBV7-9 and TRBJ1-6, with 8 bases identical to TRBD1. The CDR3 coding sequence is TGTGCCAGCAGCTTGGGACAGGAGAATTCACCCCTCCACTTT. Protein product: CASSLGQENSPLHF. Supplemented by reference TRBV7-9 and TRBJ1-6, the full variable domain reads DTGVSQNPRHKITKRGQNVTFRCDPISEHNRLYWYRQTLGQGPEFLTYFQNEAQLEKSRLLSDRFSAERPKGSFSTLEIQRTEQGDSAMYLCASSLGQENSPLHFGNGTRLTVT.